This T cell receptor beta chain stems from a study of blood T cell repertoires in COVID-19. The method was immunoSEQ multiplex PCR; TCRdb's version includes in-frame clones alone and lacks a portion of them. This sample has about 170,000 clones; 84% occur once, and the top ten carry around 2.7%. The receptor was isolated from a woman older than 75 with COVID-19, enrolled during active disease. The source material was peripheral blood.

As DNA, the CDR3 is TGTGCCAGCAGCTTAGCGCAGGGGCCCTTGCCTGAAGCTTTCTTT. Residues: CASSLAQGPLPEAFF. The chain joins TRBV7-2 to TRBJ1-1; possible D gene TRBD1, 6 bases. Per the germline V gene, CDR1 is SGHTA and CDR2 is FQGNSA. V lost 0 bases and J lost 6, with 14 bases in between. This CDR3 is 15 amino acids long.